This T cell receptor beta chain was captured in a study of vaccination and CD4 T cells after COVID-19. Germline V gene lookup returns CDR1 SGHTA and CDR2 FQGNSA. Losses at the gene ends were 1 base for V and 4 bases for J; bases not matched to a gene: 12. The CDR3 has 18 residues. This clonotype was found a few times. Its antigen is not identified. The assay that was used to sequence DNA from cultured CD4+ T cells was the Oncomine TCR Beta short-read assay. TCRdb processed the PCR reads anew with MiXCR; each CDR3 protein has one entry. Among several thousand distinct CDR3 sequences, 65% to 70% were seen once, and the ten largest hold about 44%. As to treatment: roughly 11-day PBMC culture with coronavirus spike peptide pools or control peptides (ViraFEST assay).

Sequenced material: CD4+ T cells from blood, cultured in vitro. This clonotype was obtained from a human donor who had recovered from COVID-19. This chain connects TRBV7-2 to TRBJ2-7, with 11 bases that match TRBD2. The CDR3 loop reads CASSLGASGRLLIYEQYF. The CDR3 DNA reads TGTGCCAGCAGCTTAGGGGCTAGCGGGAGGCTCCTGATATACGAGCAGTACTTC.